This record looks at one T cell receptor (beta chain) sequence and its context. V shed 6 bases and J shed 5 bases, with 14 bases lying between them. Germline CDR1 reads SNHLY; CDR2 reads FYNNEI. The CDR3 has 13 residues. The sample comes from a study of blood T cell repertoires in COVID-19. The overall study: Samples of COVID-19 (acute and convalescent) were obtained from the United States, Italy and Spain. The cDNA or gDNA used as material had been derived from T cells, B-cell-depleted T cells, or PBMCs.

In the original processing: Reference gene primer amplification in the assay estimated nucleated cell counts. TCRdb's copy holds only in-frame clones and misses some; the assay was immunoSEQ multiplex PCR. The D gene and trimming were derived from the DNA, and the V and J assignments and clone size from that table. The table lists approximately 97,000 clones, roughly 82% of them singletons. The sample consisted of peripheral blood. The clonotype was recovered from a human donor in a cohort sampled during active COVID-19. The gene calls are TRBV2 and TRBJ2-7; tentatively, D is TRBD1 (6 bases). This CDR3 is CASRHSGAHEQYF. The CDR3 coding sequence is TGTGCCAGCAGGCACTCAGGGGCGCACGAGCAGTACTTC.